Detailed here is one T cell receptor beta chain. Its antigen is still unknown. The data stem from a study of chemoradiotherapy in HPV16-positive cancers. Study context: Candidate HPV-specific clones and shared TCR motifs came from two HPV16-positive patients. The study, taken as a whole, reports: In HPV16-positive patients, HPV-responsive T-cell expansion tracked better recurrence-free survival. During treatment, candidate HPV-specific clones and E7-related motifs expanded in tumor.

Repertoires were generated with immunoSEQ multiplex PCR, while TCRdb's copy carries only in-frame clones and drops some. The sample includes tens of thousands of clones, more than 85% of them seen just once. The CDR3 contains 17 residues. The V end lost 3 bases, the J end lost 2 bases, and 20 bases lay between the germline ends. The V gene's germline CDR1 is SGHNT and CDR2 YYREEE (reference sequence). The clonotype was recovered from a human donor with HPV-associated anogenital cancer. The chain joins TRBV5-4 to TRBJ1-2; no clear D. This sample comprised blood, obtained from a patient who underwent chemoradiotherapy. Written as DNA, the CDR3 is TGTGCCAGCAGCTGGGGTACGTCTAGGGTCCCAAACTATGGCTACACCTTC. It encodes CASSWGTSRVPNYGYTF.